This T cell receptor (beta chain) was observed in a study of blood T cell repertoires in COVID-19. Looking at the study overall: T cells, B-cell-depleted T cells, or PBMCs supplied cDNA or gDNA.

Authors' analysis steps: From reference gene primer amplification, estimates of nucleated cell counts were derived. Produced via immunoSEQ multiplex PCR; TCRdb's table is partial and in-frame only. V and J calls and clone size are copied from that table; D and trimming were computed from the DNA. The sample yields around 150,000 clones, approximately 80% seen once. The germline V and J ends were trimmed by 5 bases and 3 bases, with 14 bases remaining between them. This CDR3 is built from 15 residues. The germline V gene encodes CDR1 SGHNT and CDR2 YENEEA. Sequencing was carried out using peripheral blood. This TCR was sampled from a man aged 55 to 70 who had recovered from COVID-19. This rearrangement joins TRBV11-3 to TRBJ1-5, with D tentatively TRBD1 (5 bases). In DNA form, the CDR3 reads TGTGCCAGCAGCGTAGGGTGGGGCTTCAATCAGCCCCAGCATTTT. Translation: CASSVGWGFNQPQHF.